This TCR beta chain was recorded in a study of T cells in Graves' hyperthyroidism and ophthalmopathy. Amplification targeted TCR beta CDR3 regions from RNA transcripts. First-round RT-PCR of the TCR CDR3 relied on the HTBI primer set. TCRdb processed the multiplex PCR reads anew with MiXCR; each CDR3 protein has one entry. The profile covers around 420,000 distinct CDR3 sequences, with around 16% appearing a single time and roughly 15% taken by the ten largest. This clonotype was detected ten times or more. It was considered stable Graves' hyperthyroidism when ophthalmopathy did not progress within 18 months. The hyperthyroidism patients had all been newly diagnosed, and their disease duration was under 2 months. Their ages ranged from 18 to 65 years. Exclusion criteria comprised uncontrolled infection, other autoimmune disease, pregnancy or lactation. The clonotype comes from a woman aged 18-29 years with Graves' hyperthyroidism. The sequenced sample was blood.

CDR3 nucleotides: TGTGCCAGCAGCCAAGCTGGGGGAGGACAGCCCCAGCATTTT. Encoded protein: CASSQAGGGQPQHF. The chain links TRBV3-1 to TRBJ1-5, with D possibly being TRBD1 (5 bases). With 1 base removed from V and 7 bases from J, the gap between germline ends came to 11 bases. The germline V gene encodes CDR1 LGHDT and CDR2 YNNKEL (reference sequence). CDR3 size: 14 residues.